What follows is one TCR beta chain and its context. The sample originates from a study of cytomegalovirus exposure and HLA in healthy donors. Primers: 60 Vbeta forward and 13 Jbeta reverse. Libraries were prepared by immunoSEQ multiplex PCR; TCRdb keeps only in-frame clonotypes and omits some of them. The data contain about 87,000 clones, approximately 74% of them singletons. The CDR3 has 15 residues. Trimming took 0 bases from V and 6 from J, leaving 13 bases between them. Germline V gene sequence: CDR1 MNHEY, CDR2 SVGAGI. The specimen sequenced was PBMCs. The genes are TRBV6-5 and TRBJ2-3, with D possibly matching TRBD2 (7 bases). The sequence came from a man aged 25-45 years in good health and CMV-seropositive. CDR3 protein: CASSYSSGGGDTQYF. In DNA form, the CDR3 reads TGTGCCAGCAGTTACTCTTCGGGGGGCGGCGATACGCAGTATTTT.